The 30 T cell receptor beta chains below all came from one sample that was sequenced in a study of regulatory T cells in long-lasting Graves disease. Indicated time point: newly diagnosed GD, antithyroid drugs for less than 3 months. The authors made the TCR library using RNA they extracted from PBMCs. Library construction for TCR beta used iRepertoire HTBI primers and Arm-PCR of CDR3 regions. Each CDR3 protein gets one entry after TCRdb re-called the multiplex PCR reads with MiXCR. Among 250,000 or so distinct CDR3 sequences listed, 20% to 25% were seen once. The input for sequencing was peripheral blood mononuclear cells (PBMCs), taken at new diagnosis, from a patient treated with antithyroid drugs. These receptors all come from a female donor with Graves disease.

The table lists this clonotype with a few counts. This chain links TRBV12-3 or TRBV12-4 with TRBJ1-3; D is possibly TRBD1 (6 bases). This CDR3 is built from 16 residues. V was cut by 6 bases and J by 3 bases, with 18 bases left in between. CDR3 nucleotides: TGTGCCAGCAGCCCCGGGGGCAGGGCATATGGAAACACCATATATTTT. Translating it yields CASSPGGRAYGNTIYF.

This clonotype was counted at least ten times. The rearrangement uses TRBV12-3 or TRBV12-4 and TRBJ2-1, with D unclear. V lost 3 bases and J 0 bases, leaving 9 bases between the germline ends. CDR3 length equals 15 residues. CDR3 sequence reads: CASSFGTSSYNEQFF. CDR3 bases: TGTGCCAGCAGTTTTGGCACGAGCTCCTACAATGAGCAGTTCTTC.

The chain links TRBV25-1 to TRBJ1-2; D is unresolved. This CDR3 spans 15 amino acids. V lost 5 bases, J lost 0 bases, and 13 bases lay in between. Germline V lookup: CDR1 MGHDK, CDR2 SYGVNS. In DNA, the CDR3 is TGTGCCAGCAGTTTCGGTGTCAGCGCTAACTATGGCTACACCTTC. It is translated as CASSFGVSANYGYTF.

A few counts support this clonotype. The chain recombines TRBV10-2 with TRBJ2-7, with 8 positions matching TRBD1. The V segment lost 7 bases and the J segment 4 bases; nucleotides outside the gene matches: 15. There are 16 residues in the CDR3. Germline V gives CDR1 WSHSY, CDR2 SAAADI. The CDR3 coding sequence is TGCGCCAGCATGTTTGGACAGGGCAATCCCCCTTACGAGCAGTACTTC. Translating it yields CASMFGQGNPPYEQYF.

The chain's CDR3 is CASSDLARGNTDTQYF. The CDR3 nucleotides read TGTGCCAGCAGCGATTTGGCCAGGGGGAACACAGATACGCAGTATTTT. V gene TRBV9 combines with J gene TRBJ2-3, with 7 bases that match TRBD1. Per the germline V gene, CDR1 is SGDLS and CDR2 is YYNGEE. The CDR3 is 16 amino acids. V trimming: 3 bases; J trimming: 2 bases; junction bases outside the gene matches: 9.

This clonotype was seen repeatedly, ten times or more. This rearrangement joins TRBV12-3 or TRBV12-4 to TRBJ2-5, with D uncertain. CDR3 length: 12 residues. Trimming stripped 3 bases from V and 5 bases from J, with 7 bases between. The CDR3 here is CASSLAAETQYF. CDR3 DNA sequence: TGTGCCAGCAGTTTGGCTGCGGAGACCCAGTACTTC.

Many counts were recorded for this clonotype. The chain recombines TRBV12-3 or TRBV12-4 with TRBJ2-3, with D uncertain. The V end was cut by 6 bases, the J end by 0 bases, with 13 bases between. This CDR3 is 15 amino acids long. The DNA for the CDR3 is TGTGCCAGCAGCGCTGGTTGGGGAAGCACAGATACGCAGTATTTT. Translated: CASSAGWGSTDTQYF.

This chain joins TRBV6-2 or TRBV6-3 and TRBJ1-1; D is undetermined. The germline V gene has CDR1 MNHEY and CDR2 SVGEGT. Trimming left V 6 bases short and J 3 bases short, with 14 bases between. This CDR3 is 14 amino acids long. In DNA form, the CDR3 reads TGTGCCAGCAGGTTTAGACCCTCGGACACTGAAGCTTTCTTT. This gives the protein CASRFRPSDTEAFF.

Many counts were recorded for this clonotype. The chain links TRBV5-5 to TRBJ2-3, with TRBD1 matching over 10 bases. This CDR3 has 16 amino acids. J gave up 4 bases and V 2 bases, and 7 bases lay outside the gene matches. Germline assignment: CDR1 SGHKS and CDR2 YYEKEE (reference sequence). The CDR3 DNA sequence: TGTGCCAGCAGCTTTAGTCCCGGGACAGGGGCAGATACGCAGTATTTT. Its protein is CASSFSPGTGADTQYF.

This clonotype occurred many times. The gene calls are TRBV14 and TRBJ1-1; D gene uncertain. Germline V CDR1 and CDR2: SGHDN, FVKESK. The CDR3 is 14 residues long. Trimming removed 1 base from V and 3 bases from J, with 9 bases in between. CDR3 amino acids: CASSQVITHTEAFF. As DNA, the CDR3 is TGTGCCAGCAGCCAAGTTATCACACACACTGAAGCTTTCTTT.

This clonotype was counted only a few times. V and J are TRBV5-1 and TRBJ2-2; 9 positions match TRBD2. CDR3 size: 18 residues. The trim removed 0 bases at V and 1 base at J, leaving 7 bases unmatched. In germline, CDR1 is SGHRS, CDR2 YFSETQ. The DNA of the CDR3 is TGCGCCAGCAGCTTGGCCGTAGCGGGGGCCGTGAACACCGGGGAGCTGTTTTTT. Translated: CASSLAVAGAVNTGELFF.

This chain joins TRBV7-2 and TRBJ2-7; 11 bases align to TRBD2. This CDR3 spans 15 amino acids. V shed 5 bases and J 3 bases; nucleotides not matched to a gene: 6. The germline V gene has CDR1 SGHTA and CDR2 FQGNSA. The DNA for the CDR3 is TGTGCCAGCAGCAGAGGACTAGCGGGCAGCTACGAGCAGTACTTC. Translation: CASSRGLAGSYEQYF.

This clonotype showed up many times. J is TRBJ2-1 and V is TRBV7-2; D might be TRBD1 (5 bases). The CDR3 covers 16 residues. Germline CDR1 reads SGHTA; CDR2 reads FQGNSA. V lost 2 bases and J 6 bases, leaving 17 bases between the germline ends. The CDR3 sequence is CASSLSAGSGPNEQFF. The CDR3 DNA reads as TGTGCCAGCAGCTTAAGCGCAGGGTCCGGGCCCAATGAGCAGTTCTTC.

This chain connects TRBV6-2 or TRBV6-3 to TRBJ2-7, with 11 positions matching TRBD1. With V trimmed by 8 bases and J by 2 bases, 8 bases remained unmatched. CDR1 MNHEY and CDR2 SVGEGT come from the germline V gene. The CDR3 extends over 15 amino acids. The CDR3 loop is CASALRDRGAYEQYF. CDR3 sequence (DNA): TGTGCCAGCGCGCTCCGGGACAGGGGGGCCTACGAGCAGTACTTC.

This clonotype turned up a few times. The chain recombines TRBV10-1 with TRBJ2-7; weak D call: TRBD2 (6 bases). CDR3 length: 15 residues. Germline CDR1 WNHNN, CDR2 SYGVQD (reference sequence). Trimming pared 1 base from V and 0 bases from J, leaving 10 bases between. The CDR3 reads CASSEWGDRSYEQYF. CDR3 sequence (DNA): TGCGCCAGCAGTGAGTGGGGGGACCGCTCCTACGAGCAGTACTTC.

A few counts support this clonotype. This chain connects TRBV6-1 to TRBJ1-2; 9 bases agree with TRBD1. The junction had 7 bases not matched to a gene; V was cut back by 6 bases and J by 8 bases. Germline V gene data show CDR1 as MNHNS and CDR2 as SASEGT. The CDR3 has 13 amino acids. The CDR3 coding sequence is TGTGCCAGCAGACGCGGGACAGGGAGCGGCTACACCTTC. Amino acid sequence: CASRRGTGSGYTF.

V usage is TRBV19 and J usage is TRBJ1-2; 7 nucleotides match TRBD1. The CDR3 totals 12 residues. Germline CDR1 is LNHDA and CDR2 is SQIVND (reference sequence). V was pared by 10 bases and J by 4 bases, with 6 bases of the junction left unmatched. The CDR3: CATRDSFYGYTF. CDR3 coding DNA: TGTGCCACCCGGGACAGTTTCTATGGCTACACCTTC.

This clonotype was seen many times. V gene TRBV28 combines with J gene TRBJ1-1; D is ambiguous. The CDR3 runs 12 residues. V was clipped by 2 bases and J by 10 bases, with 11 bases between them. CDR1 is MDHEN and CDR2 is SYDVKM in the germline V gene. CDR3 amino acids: CASSLGENRAFF. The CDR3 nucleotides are TGTGCCAGCAGTTTAGGCGAGAACAGAGCTTTCTTT.

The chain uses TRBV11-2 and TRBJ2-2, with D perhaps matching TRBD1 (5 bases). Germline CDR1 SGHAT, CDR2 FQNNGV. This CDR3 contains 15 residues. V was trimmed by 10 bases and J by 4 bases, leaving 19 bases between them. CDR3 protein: CATLLNGRATGELFF. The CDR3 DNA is TGTGCCACCCTATTAAACGGCAGGGCCACCGGGGAGCTGTTTTTT.

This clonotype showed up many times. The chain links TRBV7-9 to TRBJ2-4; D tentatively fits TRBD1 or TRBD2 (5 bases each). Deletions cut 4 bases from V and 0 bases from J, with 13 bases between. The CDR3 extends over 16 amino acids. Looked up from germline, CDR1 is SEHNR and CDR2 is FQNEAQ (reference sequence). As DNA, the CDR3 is TGTGCCAGCAGCTCCCCTACCGGGACAGCCAAAAACATTCAGTACTTC. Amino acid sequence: CASSSPTGTAKNIQYF.

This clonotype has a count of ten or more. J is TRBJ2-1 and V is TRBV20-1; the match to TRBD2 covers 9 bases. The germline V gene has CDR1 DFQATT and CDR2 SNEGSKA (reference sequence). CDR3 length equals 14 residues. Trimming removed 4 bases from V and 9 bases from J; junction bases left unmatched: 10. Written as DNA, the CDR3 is TGCAGTGCTAAGGAAGTAGCGGGAGATGGTGAGCAGTTCTTC. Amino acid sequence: CSAKEVAGDGEQFF.

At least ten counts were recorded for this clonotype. The CDR3 sequence: CASTLRDRNYGYTF. The CDR3, as DNA: TGTGCCAGCACCCTCCGGGACAGGAACTATGGCTACACCTTC. V and J are TRBV5-4 and TRBJ1-2; TRBD1 matches 8 bases. The CDR3 runs 14 residues. Germline V gives CDR1 SGHNT, CDR2 YYREEE (reference sequence). V lost 6 bases and J lost 2; bases outside the gene matches: 6.

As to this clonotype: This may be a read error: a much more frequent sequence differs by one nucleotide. Here the CDR3 DNA reads TGTGCCAGCAGTTACCTTTCAGGGGAGGGCTACACCTTC. It is translated as CASSYLSGEGYTF. The chain employs TRBV12-3 or TRBV12-4 and TRBJ1-2; a possible D gene is TRBD1 (6 bases). The CDR3 is 13 residues long. With 4 bases removed from V and 8 bases from J, the gap between germline ends came to 14 bases.

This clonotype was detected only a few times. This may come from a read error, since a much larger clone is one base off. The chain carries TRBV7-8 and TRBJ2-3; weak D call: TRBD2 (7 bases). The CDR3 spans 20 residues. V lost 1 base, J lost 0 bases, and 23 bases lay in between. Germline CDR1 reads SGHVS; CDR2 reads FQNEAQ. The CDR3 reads CASSLVIGGGGGASTDTQYF. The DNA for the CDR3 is TGTGCCAGCAGCTTAGTCATCGGCGGTGGAGGGGGGGCTAGCACAGATACGCAGTATTTT.

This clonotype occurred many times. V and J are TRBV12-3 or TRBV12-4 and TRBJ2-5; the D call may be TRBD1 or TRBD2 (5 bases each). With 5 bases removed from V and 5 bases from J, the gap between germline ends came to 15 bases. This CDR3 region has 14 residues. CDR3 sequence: CASSPSYAGETQYF. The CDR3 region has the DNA TGTGCCAGCAGTCCTAGCTATGCAGGGGAGACCCAGTACTTC.

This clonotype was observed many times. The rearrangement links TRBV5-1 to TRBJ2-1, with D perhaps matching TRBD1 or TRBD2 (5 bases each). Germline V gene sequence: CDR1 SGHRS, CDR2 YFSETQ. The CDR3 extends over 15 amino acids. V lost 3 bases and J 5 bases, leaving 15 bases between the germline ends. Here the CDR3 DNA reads TGCGCCAGCAGCTCCGGGACCCAAGTCCACAATGAGCAGTTCTTC. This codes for CASSSGTQVHNEQFF.

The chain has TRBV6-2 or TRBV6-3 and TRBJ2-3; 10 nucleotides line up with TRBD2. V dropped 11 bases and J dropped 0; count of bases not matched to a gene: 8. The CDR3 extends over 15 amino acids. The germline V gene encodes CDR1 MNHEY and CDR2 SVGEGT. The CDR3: CASARLAGSTDTQYF. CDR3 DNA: TGTGCCTCGGCCCGACTAGCGGGCAGCACAGATACGCAGTATTTT.

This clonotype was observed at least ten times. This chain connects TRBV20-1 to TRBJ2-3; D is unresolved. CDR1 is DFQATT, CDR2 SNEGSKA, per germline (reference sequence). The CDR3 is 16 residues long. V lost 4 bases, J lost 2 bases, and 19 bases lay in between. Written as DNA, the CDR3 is TGCAGTGCTACCCCCTTTCGCAGGTCTGACACAGATACGCAGTATTTT. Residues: CSATPFRRSDTDTQYF.

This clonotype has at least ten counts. The CDR3: CSALLAGESYEQYF. The CDR3 bases are TGCAGTGCGCTACTAGCGGGAGAGTCCTACGAGCAGTACTTC. The chain is built from TRBV20-1 and TRBJ2-7, with 11 positions matching TRBD2. The V and J ends lost 6 bases and 1 base, in that order; junction bases with no gene match: 5. The CDR3 has 14 amino acids. CDR1 DFQATT and CDR2 SNEGSKA come from the germline V gene (reference sequence).

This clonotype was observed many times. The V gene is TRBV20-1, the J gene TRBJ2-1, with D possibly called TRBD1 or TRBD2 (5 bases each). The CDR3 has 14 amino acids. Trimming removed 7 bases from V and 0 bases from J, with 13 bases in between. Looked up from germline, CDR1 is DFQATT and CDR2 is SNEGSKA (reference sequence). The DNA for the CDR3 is TGCAGTGGACCGGTTGGGGGCTCCTACAATGAGCAGTTCTTC. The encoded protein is CSGPVGGSYNEQFF.